This T cell receptor beta chain originates from a study of post-analysis software for immune sequencing data. Study-level background: Secondary progressive, relapsing-remitting and progressive-relapsing multiple sclerosis were among the included disease courses. Study outcomes and limitations: Controls had lower frequencies than patients of about 5 TRBV segments, which included TRBV5-6, TRBV5-1 and TRBV20-1. F measure clustering grouped samples strongly by preparation batch. There was significantly lower normalized Chao1 diversity in multiple sclerosis patients than in controls.

Germline assignment: CDR1 SGHNT and CDR2 YENEEA. There are 17 residues in the CDR3. For this clonotype: The antigen is not known.

Each TCR beta cDNA library carried unique molecular identifiers. TCRdb reprocessed the PCR reads via MiXCR and lists one record per CDR3 protein. The sample contains hundreds of thousands of distinct CDR3 sequences, 59% of which appear only once. The source material was blood. This chain uses TRBV11-3 with TRBJ2-7, with 7 bases that match TRBD2. The J call may be in error: the DNA end matches TRBJ2-5 better. The clonotype comes from a girl aged 2-10 years with multiple sclerosis. The CDR3 coding sequence is TGTGCCAGCAGCTCCCCGTCTCGGGGAGGGAGTTCGGAGACCCAGTACTTC. This sequence encodes CASSSPSRGGSSETQYF.